This T cell receptor (beta chain) derives from a study of PD-1 blockade in classical Hodgkin lymphoma. The CDR3 runs 17 residues. Per germline, CDR1 MNHEY and CDR2 SMNVEV (reference sequence). The V end lost 5 bases, the J end lost 0 bases, and 19 bases lay between the germline ends. The table came from immunoSEQ multiplex PCR; TCRdb's copy has only in-frame clones and leaves some out. The table records fewer than 75,000 clones, more than 70% of them present only once. Following autologous stem cell transplantation, relapse occurred in every patient, and exposure to brentuximab vedotin varied. The clonotype was recovered from a human donor with classical Hodgkin lymphoma. The chain combines TRBV27 with TRBJ1-2; D is ambiguous. The sample here was peripheral blood mononuclear cells (PBMCs), taken before the second cycle of nivolumab. DNA for the CDR3: TGTGCCAGCAGTCATTTACCGGGTCTCTCTGCTAACTATGGCTACACCTTC. Protein: CASSHLPGLSANYGYTF.